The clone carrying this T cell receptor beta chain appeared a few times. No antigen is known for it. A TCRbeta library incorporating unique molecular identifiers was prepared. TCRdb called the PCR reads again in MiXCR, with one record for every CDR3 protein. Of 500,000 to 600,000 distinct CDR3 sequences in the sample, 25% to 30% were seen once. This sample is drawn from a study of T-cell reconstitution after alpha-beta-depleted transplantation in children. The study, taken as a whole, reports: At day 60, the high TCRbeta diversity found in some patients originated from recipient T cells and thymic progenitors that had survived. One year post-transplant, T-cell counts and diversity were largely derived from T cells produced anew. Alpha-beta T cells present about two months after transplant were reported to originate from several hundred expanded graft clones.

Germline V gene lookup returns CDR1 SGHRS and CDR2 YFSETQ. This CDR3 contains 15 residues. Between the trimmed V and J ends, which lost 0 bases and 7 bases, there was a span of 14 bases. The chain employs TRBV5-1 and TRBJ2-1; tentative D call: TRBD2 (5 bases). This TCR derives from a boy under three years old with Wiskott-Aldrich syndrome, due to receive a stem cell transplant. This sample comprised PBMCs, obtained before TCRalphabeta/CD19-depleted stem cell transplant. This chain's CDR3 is CASSLGTRMVNEQFF. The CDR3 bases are TGCGCCAGCAGCTTGGGAACTAGAATGGTTAATGAGCAGTTCTTC.